A single T cell receptor beta chain is shown here with its context. The antigen it binds to is not known. No per-base quality is available; no much larger clone lies one base away. Separate from the approximately 700-subject first cohort, the validation cohort of roughly 110 subjects was the group to which the donors belonged. This specimen comes from a study of cytomegalovirus exposure and HLA in healthy donors (dated by TCRdb to 2017 to 2019). For the wider study: According to a later analysis, the 110 or so validation repertoires were produced on the same platform as the 700 or so repertoires of the first cohort. The study was designed to test whether signatures of past pathogen exposure could be identified by cataloging public T cell receptors. Along with the 666-subject first cohort, a separate validation cohort of more than 90 different subjects was used. The study combined high-throughput TCR immunosequencing, statistical association of individual TCRs with disease status, and machine learning to predict cytomegalovirus infection status.

The CDR3 goes from the cysteine to the phenylalanine over 15 residues. The retained sequence is limited to the CDR3, 45 bases, with the frame set at the first base. Trimming accounts for 4 bases at V and 7 bases at J, while the number of junction bases matched to no gene is 9. The germline V gene encodes CDR1 SGHKS and CDR2 YYEKEE (reference sequence). The library was generated by the immunoSEQ multiplex PCR assay. The authors' analysis ran thus. To diagnose cytomegalovirus status from the catalog of TCR beta chain sequences, a statistical classification framework was built. TCRdb stores this immuneACCESS table with in-frame sequences only. Part of the clones is absent; in the studies checked, under half of the shortfall reflects unresolved V genes, and no reason is known for the rest. D and trimming come from the DNA, and the V and J calls and clone size come from that table. Present in this sample are around 71,000 clones, about 94% of which were seen just once. Of the sample, over 1.2% is held by the ten largest clones.

Here is what the overall study found, with its caveats: A later analysis had no HLA typing for the validation cohort, so co-occurrence there was scored across all 130 or so repertoires. A few of the identified cytomegalovirus-associated TCR beta chains were confirmed in vitro to be specific for cytomegalovirus antigens. In the study, around 150 TCR beta chains were listed as associated with cytomegalovirus. In a later analysis, TCRs clustered in the first cohort were found to also tend to co-occur in the roughly 120 validation repertoires, with 85% to 95% of cluster scores above 0. Most TCR sequences were observed very rarely across donors, whereas some public TCRs were present in many individuals. Cytomegalovirus status was reported to be diagnosed by the classifier with high specificity and sensitivity in both the original and validation cohorts. The authors suggested that the approach could potentially be generalized to other disease states and immunological phenotypes.

In this chain, TRBV5-5 is recombined with TRBJ1-4; TRBD1 lines up with 8 middle nucleotides. The TCR was taken from a man aged 18 to 30 in good health and CMV-seropositive. Material: PBMCs. The nucleotide sequence is TGTGCCAGCAGCCCCCGATCACAGGGGGGTGAAAAACTGTTTTTT. The resulting protein is CASSPRSQGGEKLFF.